This paragraph reports one T cell receptor beta chain. Its antigen remains unknown. Only in-frame clones appear in the TCRdb table, and some are missing; sequencing was by immunoSEQ multiplex PCR. Of 65,000 to 85,000 clones in the sample, 90% to 95% were seen once. With V trimmed by 4 bases and J by 4 bases, 8 bases remained unmatched. Per germline, CDR1 SGHDT and CDR2 YYEEEE. This CDR3 spans 16 amino acids. This entry is derived from a study of T cell responses to AZD1222 COVID-19 vaccine. Study conclusions and caveats: Reportedly, nearly half the spike-specific TCRs target unmutated variant regions.

The source was peripheral blood, collected on day 0 of AZD1222 vaccination. This clonotype was obtained from an adult in good health. This rearrangement joins TRBV5-6 to TRBJ1-5; 10 nucleotides align to TRBD1. The CDR3 loop is CASSPGTGDPNQPQHF. The CDR3 DNA follows: TGTGCCAGCAGCCCAGGGACAGGGGATCCAAATCAGCCCCAGCATTTT. The whole variable domain, remainder taken from reference TRBV5-6 and TRBJ1-5, is DAGVTQSPTHLIKTRGQQVTLRCSPKSGHDTVSWYQQALGQGPQFIFQYYEEEERQRGNFPDRFSGHQFPNYSSELNVNALLLGDSALYLCASSPGTGDPNQPQHFGDGTRLSIL.